Listed below are T cell receptor beta chains from one sample, sequenced in a study of response to subunit inactivated influenza vaccine. One entry per CDR3 protein, called by TCRdb with MiXCR from the RT-PCR reads. The repertoire includes 650,000 to 700,000 distinct CDR3 sequences, approximately 14% of them detected once, and around 10% sits in the top ten. Sequencing used PBMCs from blood, obtained approximately 13 days after vaccination. The receptors derive from a man aged 50 or older who received an inactivated influenza vaccine. The CDR3 runs from the conserved cysteine through the conserved F or W. A D gene is named only where the DNA matches it firmly. Rows give clone size only sometimes, using once, few, many, or a class for an expanded clone.

v_call	clone_size	d_call	cdr3_length	j_call	cdr3_aa	cdr3_nt
TRBV11-2	NA	TRBD2	17	TRBJ2-3	CASRRVAGDTAADTQYF	TGTGCCTCGCGGAGGGTAGCGGGGGACACGGCGGCAGATACGCAGTATTTT
TRBV11-3	NA	NA	15	TRBJ2-1	CASSLAPDVRNEQFF	TGTGCCAGCAGCTTAGCACCCGACGTTCGGAATGAGCAGTTCTTC
TRBV15	NA	NA	12	TRBJ2-1	CATSIRYNEQFF	TGTGCCACCAGCATACGATACAATGAGCAGTTCTTC
TRBV11-2	many	NA	12	TRBJ2-1	CASNPGYNEQFF	TGTGCCAGCAATCCGGGGTACAATGAGCAGTTCTTC
TRBV10-1	NA	TRBD2	13	TRBJ2-1	CASSESLAGVAFF	TGCGCCAGCAGTGAGTCTTTGGCGGGGGTTGCGTTCTTC
TRBV12-3/TRBV12-4	few	TRBD1	13	TRBJ1-2	CASIRTGDYGYTF	TGTGCCAGCATTCGGACAGGGGACTATGGCTACACCTTC
TRBV11-3	few	NA	13	TRBJ2-7	CASSFEASYEQYF	TGTGCCAGCAGCTTCGAGGCTTCCTACGAGCAGTACTTC
TRBV20-1	many	NA	15	TRBJ2-1	CSARAMGGASIEQFF	TGCAGTGCTAGAGCGATGGGGGGGGCCTCCATTGAGCAGTTCTTC
TRBV4-3	NA	NA	16	TRBJ2-4	CASSQDIGGAKNIQYF	TGCGCCAGCAGCCAAGATATAGGAGGAGCCAAAAACATTCAGTACTTC
TRBV5-1	NA	TRBD1	15	TRBJ2-5	CASSYETGLGETQYF	TGCGCCAGCAGCTACGAGACAGGGCTCGGAGAGACCCAGTACTTC
TRBV29-1	few	NA	12	TRBJ2-1	CSVGEGDNEQFF	TGCAGCGTTGGGGAAGGAGACAATGAGCAGTTCTTC
TRBV20-1	NA	TRBD2	21	TRBJ2-3	CSASVGFGTSGKGGRTDTQYF	TGCAGTGCTAGTGTTGGGTTTGGGACTAGCGGGAAAGGAGGGAGGACAGATACGCAGTATTTT
TRBV5-1	few	TRBD2	16	TRBJ2-5	CASSFQMAAGKETQYF	TGCGCCAGCAGCTTTCAGATGGCAGCGGGGAAAGAGACCCAGTACTTC
TRBV7-2	NA	NA	13	TRBJ2-4	CASSLRDQHIQYF	TGTGCCAGCAGCTTACGAGACCAACACATTCAGTACTTC
TRBV11-2	few	TRBD2	14	TRBJ2-1	CASSLPGGAGEQFF	TGTGCCAGCAGCCTCCCGGGGGGGGCGGGTGAGCAGTTCTTC
TRBV5-1	few	TRBD1	13	TRBJ1-2	CASSLETGSAYTF	TGCGCCAGCAGCTTAGAGACAGGGAGTGCCTACACCTTC
TRBV20-1	few	NA	14	TRBJ1-1	CSARARKVLTEAFF	TGCAGTGCTAGGGCCAGAAAGGTGTTGACTGAAGCTTTCTTT
TRBV6-1	NA	TRBD2	13	TRBJ2-5	CASSEAPGGTQYF	TGTGCCAGCAGTGAAGCCCCGGGGGGGACCCAGTACTTC
TRBV6-2/TRBV6-3	NA	TRBD1	14	TRBJ2-7	CASSRGTGLYEQYF	TGTGCCAGCAGCAGGGGGACAGGATTGTACGAGCAGTACTTC
TRBV29-1	few	TRBD1	13	TRBJ1-2	CSVVAGGSYGYTF	TGCAGCGTTGTGGCAGGGGGCAGCTATGGCTACACCTTC
TRBV25-1	NA	TRBD2	17	TRBJ2-3	CASSEWSLAGSTDTQYF	TGTGCCAGCAGTGAATGGTCTCTAGCGGGGAGCACAGATACGCAGTATTTT
TRBV7-2	few	NA	17	TRBJ2-7	CASSLALGRVGPYEQYF	TGTGCCAGCAGCTTAGCGCTGGGCAGGGTAGGACCCTACGAGCAGTACTTC
TRBV20-1	few	NA	13	TRBJ2-1	CSAAPGYSGEQFF	TGCAGTGCTGCCCCCGGTTACTCCGGTGAGCAGTTCTTC
TRBV5-1	NA	TRBD2	16	TRBJ2-1	CASSLVTSGSSHEQFF	TGCGCCAGCAGCTTGGTGACTAGCGGGAGCTCCCATGAGCAGTTCTTC
TRBV29-1	NA	NA	14	TRBJ2-3	CSVEGRVGTDTQYF	TGCAGCGTTGAAGGCCGGGTTGGGACAGATACGCAGTATTTT
TRBV7-9	few	NA	12	TRBJ2-7	CASSSIELEQYF	TGTGCCAGCAGCTCGATAGAACTGGAGCAGTACTTC
TRBV6-5	few	TRBD2	18	TRBJ2-3	CASSYSRLAGGSTDTQYF	TGTGCCAGCAGTTACTCGCGGCTAGCGGGGGGTAGCACAGATACGCAGTATTTT
TRBV12-3/TRBV12-4	many	NA	13	TRBJ1-2	CASSLGTGLGYTF	TGTGCCAGCAGTTTAGGGACGGGGCTTGGCTACACCTTC
TRBV6-5	NA	NA	16	TRBJ1-5	CASSYSTGVASQPQHF	TGTGCCAGCAGTTACTCGACTGGGGTAGCTTCTCAGCCCCAGCATTTT
TRBV15	NA	NA	15	TRBJ2-3	CATSRGRGFGDTQYF	TGTGCCACCAGCAGAGGACGAGGGTTCGGAGATACGCAGTATTTT
TRBV27	NA	NA	13	TRBJ2-3	CASGHGGTDTQYF	TGTGCCAGCGGACATGGAGGCACAGATACGCAGTATTTT
TRBV12-3/TRBV12-4	many	NA	14	TRBJ2-2	CASSSWTGTGELFF	TGTGCCAGCAGTTCATGGACCGGAACCGGGGAGCTGTTTTTT
TRBV12-3/TRBV12-4	few	TRBD1	14	TRBJ2-7	CASSLGQAVYEQYF	TGTGCCAGCAGTTTGGGACAGGCAGTGTACGAGCAGTACTTC
TRBV29-1	many	NA	13	TRBJ1-5	CSVALGSNQPQHF	TGCAGCGTTGCGCTCGGTAGCAATCAGCCCCAGCATTTT
TRBV5-1	few	NA	12	TRBJ2-3	CASSLDQDTQYF	TGCGCCAGCAGCTTAGATCAAGATACGCAGTATTTT